This entry lists 5 T cell receptor beta chains sequenced from one sample in a study of glioma-infiltrating T cells after dendritic cell vaccination (TCRdb year 2016). Libraries were made using the immunoSEQ multiplex PCR assay. TCRdb mirrors the immuneACCESS table, restricted to in-frame sequences. Some clones are absent from its copies; in checked studies, under half trace to an unresolved V gene, and the reason for the others is unknown. The sample profile shows 55,000 to 70,000 clones; about 81% of them were found once. The ten top clones hold over 8.5% of the sample. The material was blood, obtained before dendritic cell vaccination. These receptors all stem from a human donor with glioblastoma.

The rearrangement uses TRBV11-2 and TRBJ2-5; D is unclear. CDR1 and CDR2 from the germline V gene are SGHAT and FQNNGV. The CDR3 runs 13 residues. V gave up 5 bases and J gave up 5 bases, with 12 bases separating them. The CDR3 reads CASSPLQVETQYF. CDR3 nucleotide sequence: TGTGCCAGCAGCCCACTTCAGGTCGAGACCCAGTACTTC.

This clone was counted only a few times. The V gene is TRBV4-1, the J gene TRBJ2-3; D may be TRBD2 (6 bases). Germline assignment: CDR1 MGHRA and CDR2 YSYEKL. The V end was cut by 1 base, the J end by 6 bases, with 20 bases between. The CDR3 is 17 amino acids. CDR3 DNA: TGCGCCAGCAGCCAAGGTTGGGGACTTACGAGACGGGATACGCAGTATTTT. It yields the protein CASSQGWGLTRRDTQYF.

This clone was seen only once. The V and J genes are TRBV2 and TRBJ2-3; no definite D call. V was pared by 6 bases and J by 0 bases, with 10 bases between. The CDR3 covers 14 residues. CDR1 and CDR2 from the germline V gene are SNHLY and FYNNEI. CDR3 protein: CASSELLSTDTQYF. The CDR3 DNA sequence: TGTGCCAGCAGCGAGCTCCTTAGCACAGATACGCAGTATTTT.

The chain combines TRBV27 with TRBJ1-6; possible D gene TRBD1, 6 bases. The CDR3 totals 17 residues. Trimming cost V 6 bases and J 5 bases, with 20 bases left between them. The germline CDR1 and CDR2 sequences are MNHEY and SMNVEV (reference sequence). In nucleotides, the CDR3 is TGTGCCAGCAGAATACTCCATGTACAGGGCGATAATTCACCCCTCCACTTT. Translating it yields CASRILHVQGDNSPLHF.

The chain carries TRBV5-1 and TRBJ1-1; D perhaps matches TRBD1 (6 bases). The germline V gene has CDR1 SGHRS and CDR2 YFSETQ. V shed 4 bases and J shed 5 bases, with 15 bases lying between them. The CDR3 extends over 14 amino acids. The chain's CDR3 is CASSPRGGGTEAFF. The DNA of the CDR3 is TGCGCCAGCAGCCCCCGAGGGGGAGGGACTGAAGCTTTCTTT.